This TCR beta chain derives from a study of T cell responses to AZD1222 COVID-19 vaccine. The V gene lost 3 bases and the J gene lost 0 bases, with 4 bases spanning the gap. The V gene's germline CDR1 is SGDLS and CDR2 YYNGEE. The CDR3 runs to 13 residues. This table comes from immunoSEQ multiplex PCR, and its TCRdb copy is limited to in-frame clones, with some not included. This sample has roughly 150,000 clones, with just under 95% found just once. The sequence was obtained from an adult in good health. The chain has TRBV9 and TRBJ1-3; D is unresolved. Sequencing used peripheral blood, obtained on day 0 of AZD1222 vaccination. The CDR3 here is CASSGISGNTIYF. As DNA, the CDR3 is TGTGCCAGCAGCGGAATCTCTGGAAACACCATATATTTT.